This is a list of T cell receptor beta chains from one sample in a study of shared clonotypes between healthy human individuals. Measured with immunoSEQ multiplex PCR; TCRdb has only the in-frame clones, and not every one. The data contain 2 million to 2.5 million clones, more than 85% of them singletons. The sequenced sample was naive CD4+ T cells from PBMCs. The source is a man between 18 and 29 years old in good health. Some clones in this sample may be carry-over from other donors' samples. The CDR3 runs from the conserved cysteine through the conserved F or W. A D gene is named only where the DNA matches it firmly.

V gene | D gene | CDR3 protein
TRBV19 | - | CASSIKEIQQPQHF
TRBV6-5 | - | CASMDPRDTQYF
TRBV27 | - | CASSSRASTEAFF
TRBV5-1 | TRBD2 | CASSLGAPSGNGDEQFF
TRBV5-4 | TRBD2 | CASSSDGGTSELFF
TRBV7-3 | TRBD1 | CASSNGQGGAYGYTF
TRBV15 | - | CATSRDRGSGSSGANVLTF
TRBV6-5 | - | CASRRSRQSSYEQYF
TRBV6-1 | - | CASSEVGLDTEAFF
TRBV6-5 | TRBD2 | CASSRGLAGPDTQYF
TRBV14 | - | CASSQGWSNEKLFF
TRBV5-1 | - | CASSLVGDSGNTIYF
TRBV7-2 | - | CASSLDRWSYEQYF
TRBV4-1 | TRBD1 | CASSQGPGQGVAEAFF
TRBV2 | - | CASRQEQFF
TRBV28 | - | CASRDGSGAYEQYF
TRBV2 | TRBD2 | CASSEAKRSGTSGRDEQFF
TRBV5-5 | TRBD1 | CASSLTGVGAFF
TRBV9 | TRBD2 | CASSLAVSTDTQYF
TRBV9 | - | CASSFGRGTNTGELFF
TRBV5-6 | - | CASSLEPRDLYGYTF
TRBV2 | - | CASSPLGGKNQPQHF
TRBV4-3 | TRBD1 | CASSQDFGRGLKAFF
TRBV29-1 | - | CSVSGSYSEQFF
TRBV5-1 | - | CASSLRPGAEVNYGYTF